Presented here are 15 T cell receptor beta chains from one specimen sequenced in a study of T cell responses to AZD1222 COVID-19 vaccine (dated by TCRdb to the early 2020s). The library was generated by the immunoSEQ multiplex PCR assay. TCRdb obtained this table from immuneACCESS and retained in-frame rearrangements with V and J assigned. These tables miss some clones; where compared with another copy, unresolved V genes account for less than half of the shortfall, and the remainder is unexplained. The sample table records approximately 82,000 clones; roughly 90% of these occur just once. Roughly 5% of the sample is in the top ten clones. The sample's time point, from its label and the paper: baseline before first vaccination. The sequencing used peripheral blood, collected on day 0 of AZD1222 vaccination. The receptors shown here come from an adult in good health.

The chain combines TRBV9 with TRBJ2-3; TRBD2 matches 15 bases. The germline CDR1 and CDR2 sequences are SGDLS and YYNGEE. CDR3 size: 19 residues. Trimming took 4 bases from V and 2 from J; bases not matched to a gene: 11. CDR3 in DNA: TGTGCCAGCAGCTCACGATCCGGGACTAGCGGGGGGAACACAGATACGCAGTATTTT. Translating it yields CASSSRSGTSGGNTDTQYF.

The V call is TRBV29-1, the J call TRBJ2-3; 9 bases fit TRBD2. This CDR3 has 15 amino acids. Germline values: CDR1 SQVTM, CDR2 ANQGSEA. With 4 bases clipped from V and 4 bases from J, the junction kept 9 bases outside the gene matches. In nucleotides, the CDR3 is TGCAGCGTTGCCGCCGGGACTAGCAGTTCAGATACGCAGTATTTT. Translated, it gives CSVAAGTSSSDTQYF.

This chain links TRBV5-1 with TRBJ1-2; D unresolved. Germline V CDR1 and CDR2: SGHRS, YFSETQ. The CDR3 contains 14 residues. The germline V and J ends were trimmed by 0 bases and 4 bases, with 10 bases remaining between them. CDR3 amino acids: CASSLEGGIYGYTF. The CDR3 coding sequence is TGCGCCAGCAGCTTGGAGGGCGGTATCTATGGCTACACCTTC.

The chain employs TRBV19 and TRBJ1-5; a weak D match, TRBD1 (5 bases). The CDR3 totals 14 residues. Germline CDR1 is LNHDA and CDR2 is SQIVND (reference sequence). The V gene lost 3 bases and the J gene lost 3 bases, with 9 bases spanning the gap. CDR3 residues: CASSIDSFNQPQHF. In DNA form, the CDR3 reads TGTGCCAGTAGTATTGACAGTTTCAATCAGCCCCAGCATTTT.

The genes are TRBV28 and TRBJ1-5; TRBD1 is a possible D gene (6 bases). The CDR3 length is 15 residues. Germline CDR1 MDHEN, CDR2 SYDVKM. Trimming pared 3 bases from V and 6 bases from J, leaving 15 bases between. In nucleotides, the CDR3 is TGTGCCAGCAGTTTCTCGGGGGGGGCGGGTCAGCCCCAGCATTTT. It is translated as CASSFSGGAGQPQHF.

The chain combines TRBV6-5 with TRBJ1-1; possible D gene TRBD1, 6 bases. V was cut by 8 bases and J by 4 bases, with 11 bases left in between. This CDR3 has 12 amino acids. Looked up from germline, CDR1 is MNHEY and CDR2 is SVGAGI. DNA for the CDR3: TGTGCCAGCGCAGACAGGTTCACTGAAGCTTTCTTT. It encodes CASADRFTEAFF.

The chain employs TRBV7-2 and TRBJ2-7; tentatively, D is TRBD1 (6 bases). The germline V gene encodes CDR1 SGHTA and CDR2 FQGNSA. V shed 4 bases and J shed 9 bases, with 13 bases lying between them. This CDR3 comprises 12 residues. The CDR3 here is CASSWAGTRQYF. CDR3 coding DNA: TGTGCCAGCAGCTGGGCCGGGACACGGCAGTACTTC.

The J gene is TRBJ2-7, the V gene TRBV28; weak D call: TRBD2 (7 bases). The V and J ends lost 3 bases and 5 bases respectively, with 11 bases between them. CDR1 and CDR2 from the germline V gene are MDHEN and SYDVKM. The CDR3 spans 13 residues. The CDR3 loop reads CASSFGGLNEQYF. DNA for the CDR3: TGTGCCAGCAGTTTCGGGGGGCTCAACGAGCAGTACTTC.

This clone was picked up one time. The chain carries TRBV7-2 and TRBJ1-2; tentatively, D is TRBD1 (5 bases). The CDR3 extends over 14 amino acids. Trimming took 5 bases from V and 4 from J, leaving 14 bases between them. Germline V gene lookup returns CDR1 SGHTA and CDR2 FQGNSA. For the CDR3, the DNA is TGTGCCAGCAGCCCGGGAGGGGCAGGCTATGGCTACACCTTC. Its protein is CASSPGGAGYGYTF.

The chain is built from TRBV27 and TRBJ2-1, with 12 bases that match TRBD2. The CDR3 length is 15 residues. Unmatched junction bases numbered 7, after V lost 5 bases and J lost 8 bases. Germline CDR1 and CDR2: MNHEY and SMNVEV (reference sequence). Written as DNA, the CDR3 is TGTGCCAGCAGTCTCTCTAGCGGGGGGGTTTATGAGCAGTTCTTC. Its protein is CASSLSSGGVYEQFF.

V and J are TRBV28 and TRBJ1-5, with 10 bases lining up with TRBD1. Germline V gene lookup returns CDR1 MDHEN and CDR2 SYDVKM. The ends lost 3 bases at V and 6 bases at J; junction bases unmatched: 8. The CDR3 spans 16 residues. CDR3 in amino acids: CASSFRRQGASQPQHF. The CDR3 bases are TGTGCCAGCAGTTTTAGAAGACAGGGGGCAAGTCAGCCCCAGCATTTT.

The rearrangement joins TRBV6-1 to TRBJ1-2; a weak D match, TRBD1 (5 bases). V lost 3 bases and J 4 bases, leaving 9 bases between the germline ends. Germline V gene data show CDR1 as MNHNS and CDR2 as SASEGT. The CDR3 contains 13 residues. The CDR3 nucleotides read TGTGCCAGCAGTGACAGGGAGTTCTATGGCTACACCTTC. Its translation is CASSDREFYGYTF.

Here the CDR3 DNA reads TGCGCCAGCAGCGTCGGGACAGTCAACGAGCAGTACTTC. As protein: CASSVGTVNEQYF. J is TRBJ2-7 and V is TRBV5-1; 7 bases fit TRBD1. With V trimmed by 4 bases and J by 5 bases, 6 bases remained unmatched. The CDR3 totals 13 residues. Germline loops: CDR1 SGHRS, CDR2 YFSETQ.

The chain employs TRBV21-1 and TRBJ1-3. TRBV21-1 is annotated as a pseudogene. This CDR3 region has 14 residues. The CDR3 DNA follows: TGTGCCAGCAGCAAAAGAGGGTGCGGAAACACCATATATTTT. It encodes CASSKRGCGNTIYF.

The chain links TRBV9 to TRBJ2-1, with TRBD2 identical over 13 bases. The V and J ends lost 0 bases and 6 bases, in that order; junction bases with no gene match: 3. CDR1 is SGDLS and CDR2 is YYNGEE in the germline V gene. CDR3 length equals 16 residues. In DNA form, the CDR3 reads TGTGCCAGCAGCGTAGAACGGACTAGCGGGGGCAATGAGCAGTTCTTC. Protein product: CASSVERTSGGNEQFF.